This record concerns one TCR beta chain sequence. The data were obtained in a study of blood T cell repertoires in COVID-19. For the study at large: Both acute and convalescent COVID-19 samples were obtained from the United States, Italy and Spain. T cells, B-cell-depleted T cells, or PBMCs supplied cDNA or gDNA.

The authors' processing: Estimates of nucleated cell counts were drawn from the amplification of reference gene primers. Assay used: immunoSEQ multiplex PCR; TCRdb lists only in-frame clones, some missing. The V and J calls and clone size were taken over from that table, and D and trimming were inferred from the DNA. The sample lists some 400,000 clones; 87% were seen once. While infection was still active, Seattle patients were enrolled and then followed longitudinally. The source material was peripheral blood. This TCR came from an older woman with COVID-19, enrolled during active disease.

The CDR3 DNA reads TGTGCCAGCAGTTGGGGGACAGCGATGAACACTGAAGCTTTCTTT. This sequence encodes CASSWGTAMNTEAFF. The V call is TRBV6-6, the J call TRBJ1-1; TRBD1 matches at 7 bases. After removal of 4 bases from V and 0 bases from J, the junction contained 5 bases not matched to a gene. This CDR3 is 15 amino acids long. In germline, CDR1 is MNHNY, CDR2 SVGAGI (reference sequence).